This T cell receptor (beta chain) was profiled in a study of control samples from healthy donors and cancer patients. This clone has a single count. This CDR3 is built from 18 residues. Germline-derived CDR1 and CDR2 are SGHDT and YYEEEE. Losses at the gene ends were 4 bases for V and 2 bases for J; bases not matched to a gene: 14. Profiling relied on immunoSEQ multiplex PCR, and the TCRdb table lists in-frame clones only, not all of them. The sample includes 46,000 or so clones, over 90% seen only once; the top ten take about a quarter. Sequencing was performed on PBMCs. The chain joins TRBV5-6 to TRBJ2-3; TRBD2 matches at 9 bases. The receptor was isolated from a woman in her 50s with head and neck cancer. In DNA form, the CDR3 reads TGTGCCAGCAGCCAACCAGGTAGCGGGAGTCACCTCACAGATACGCAGTATTTT. This sequence encodes CASSQPGSGSHLTDTQYF.